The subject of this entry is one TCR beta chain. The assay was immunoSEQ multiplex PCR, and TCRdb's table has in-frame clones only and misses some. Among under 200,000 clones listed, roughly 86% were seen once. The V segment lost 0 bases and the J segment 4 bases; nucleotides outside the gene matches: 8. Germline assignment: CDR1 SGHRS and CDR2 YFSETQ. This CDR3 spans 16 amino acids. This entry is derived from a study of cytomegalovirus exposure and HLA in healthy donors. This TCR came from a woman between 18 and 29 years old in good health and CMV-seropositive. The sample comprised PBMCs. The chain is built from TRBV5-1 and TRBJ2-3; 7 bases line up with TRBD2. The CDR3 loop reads CASSLAMIAGPDTQYF. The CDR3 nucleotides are TGCGCCAGCAGCTTGGCCATGATAGCGGGCCCAGATACGCAGTATTTT.